These T cell receptor beta chains were read from a single sample in a study of shared clonotypes between healthy human individuals. Clones were sequenced by immunoSEQ multiplex PCR, and TCRdb holds only the in-frame ones, with some missing. The table shows approximately 2,000,000 clones, with 85% to 95% occurring only once. The material sequenced was naive CD4+ T cells from PBMCs. These receptors were taken from a man aged 18 to 30 in good health. Some clones in this sample may be carry-over from other donors' samples. Both conserved end residues are part of each CDR3. The order of the fields is clone size, V gene, D gene, J gene, CDR3 protein, CDR3 DNA. A D gene is named only where the DNA matches it firmly. Size is stated for part of the rows, as once, few or many counts, or as a class when the clone is expanded.

>once|TRBV10-3|TRBD2|TRBJ2-5
CAITRGAGETQYF
TGTGCCATCACGCGGGGGGCGGGGGAGACCCAGTACTTC
>.|TRBV29-1|.|TRBJ2-5
CSVWVWSSQETQYF
TGCAGCGTTTGGGTTTGGTCCAGCCAAGAGACCCAGTACTTC
>.|TRBV28|.|TRBJ1-4
CASSLGGAGGNEKLFF
TGTGCCAGCAGTTTGGGAGGGGCCGGAGGTAATGAAAAACTGTTTTTT
>.|TRBV5-1|.|TRBJ2-3
CASSFDPTDTQYF
TGCGCCAGCAGCTTCGACCCCACAGATACGCAGTATTTT
>.|TRBV7-3|TRBD1|TRBJ2-2
CASSLIPTGSTGELFF
TGTGCCAGCAGCTTAATCCCGACAGGGAGCACCGGGGAGCTGTTTTTT
>.|TRBV20-1|.|TRBJ1-1
CSASRTEAFF
TGCAGTGCTAGTCGCACTGAAGCTTTCTTT
>.|TRBV4-1|TRBD2|TRBJ2-5
CASSHGLAGGGETQYF
TGCGCCAGCAGCCACGGACTAGCGGGAGGGGGAGAGACCCAGTACTTC
>.|TRBV29-1|TRBD1|TRBJ1-4
CSVTTTGGAEKLFF
TGCAGCGTTACCACGACAGGGGGCGCGGAAAAACTGTTTTTT
>.|TRBV28|TRBD2|TRBJ2-7
CASSSPRASGRAFEQYF
TGTGCCAGCAGTTCACCCAGGGCTAGCGGGAGGGCGTTCGAGCAGTACTTC
>.|TRBV27|TRBD2|TRBJ2-1
CASSDARGLAGVNEQFF
TGTGCCAGCAGTGATGCCCGAGGGCTAGCGGGAGTGAATGAGCAGTTCTTC
>.|TRBV7-6|TRBD1|TRBJ1-3
CASSSSPRTGHSGNTIYF
TGTGCCAGCAGCTCGTCTCCAAGGACAGGCCACTCTGGAAACACCATATATTTT
>few|TRBV6-5|.|TRBJ1-1
CAALGGTEAFF
TGTGCCGCTCTGGGGGGCACTGAAGCTTTCTTT
>.|TRBV5-5|.|TRBJ1-2
CASSVDRIYGYTF
TGTGCCAGCAGCGTCGACAGAATCTATGGCTACACCTTC
>.|TRBV6-5|.|TRBJ1-2
CASSPAGNVVSYTF
TGTGCCAGCAGCCCCGCCGGGAATGTAGTAAGCTACACCTTC
>.|TRBV27|.|TRBJ2-4
CASSLVEGKENIQYF
TGTGCCAGCAGTTTAGTAGAGGGGAAGGAAAACATTCAGTACTTC
>.|TRBV5-1|.|TRBJ2-1
CASSYPSPGAEQFF
TGCGCCAGCAGCTACCCAAGTCCCGGGGCTGAGCAGTTCTTC
>.|TRBV15|.|TRBJ2-5
CATSRPPGAETQYF
TGTGCCACCAGCAGACCCCCCGGGGCAGAGACCCAGTACTTC
>.|TRBV19|TRBD1|TRBJ2-1
CASRTGQINEQFF
TGTGCCAGTAGAACGGGACAGATCAATGAGCAGTTCTTC
>.|TRBV6-5|TRBD1|TRBJ2-7
CASRKSTGGEQYF
TGTGCCAGCAGGAAGAGCACAGGGGGAGAGCAGTACTTC
>.|TRBV5-4|.|TRBJ2-1
CASNMRGSYNEQFF
TGTGCCAGCAACATGAGGGGCTCCTACAATGAGCAGTTCTTC
>.|TRBV15|TRBD1|TRBJ2-7
CATSVDRGYSYEQYF
TGTGCCACCAGCGTAGACAGGGGTTATTCCTACGAGCAGTACTTC
>.|TRBV4-3|.|TRBJ1-2
CASSQETGMDYGYTF
TGCGCCAGCAGCCAAGAAACAGGGATGGACTATGGCTACACCTTC
>.|TRBV28|.|TRBJ1-5
CASFGTNQPQHF
TGTGCCAGCTTTGGCACCAATCAGCCCCAGCATTTT
>few|TRBV12-5|.|TRBJ1-2
CASGMDSAYGYTF
TGTGCTAGTGGCATGGACAGTGCCTATGGCTACACCTTC
>.|TRBV30|TRBD2|TRBJ2-7
CAWSDGTMREQYF
TGTGCCTGGAGTGACGGGACTATGCGCGAGCAGTACTTC
>.|TRBV28|TRBD1|TRBJ2-2
CASSSPGGTGELFF
TGTGCCAGCAGTTCGCCAGGGGGCACCGGGGAGCTGTTTTTT
>.|TRBV4-2|TRBD2|TRBJ2-3
CASSQWSGGDSTDTQYF
TGTGCCAGCAGCCAGTGGTCGGGGGGTGATAGCACAGATACGCAGTATTTT